This T cell receptor beta chain derives from a study of identifying expanded T cells in peripheral blood. Overall study findings and caveats: Differentially abundant clones: about 1.2 between replicates, 15 to 17 at about two weeks, more than 18 at four. Across healthy donors, higher total template counts meant significantly greater roughly 2-week count variance.

This CDR3 comprises 17 residues. The V end was cut by 1 base, the J end by 0 bases, with 13 bases between. CDR1 is LGHNA, CDR2 YNFKEQ, per germline. Collection occurred without any documented infections or immune events in donors. Points on this clone: The antigen is undetermined.

The data were produced by immunoSEQ multiplex PCR, yet TCRdb's version contains in-frame clones alone and is incomplete. The table includes 100,000 to 150,000 clones, about 88% detected once. Sequences were obtained from blood. The chain uses TRBV4-2 and TRBJ2-1; D unresolved. This receptor was obtained from a person aged 18-69 years in good health. The CDR3 nucleotides are TGTGCCAGCAGCCAAGTTAGCCTCCCGACCTCCTACAATGAGCAGTTCTTC. Protein sequence: CASSQVSLPTSYNEQFF.